This is a list of T cell receptor beta chains from one sample in a study of PD-L1 blockade in urothelial cancer. TCRdb's table, derived via immunoSEQ multiplex PCR, lists solely in-frame clones and lacks some. The table shows tens of thousands of clones, with roughly 89% occurring only once. Sequencing was performed on PBMCs, taken around atezolizumab (anti-PD-L1) treatment. Receptors were obtained from a man aged 55 to 70 with urothelial cancer. The CDR3 runs from the conserved cysteine through the conserved F or W. The order of the fields is D gene, V gene, CDR3 protein. D genes are given only for firm matches.

>-|TRBV7-9
CASSLRDGLTEAFF
>-|TRBV28
CASSLSSTYNEQFF
>-|TRBV27
CASSLANVGSPLHF
>-|TRBV7-2
CASSLGQVGTDTQYF
>TRBD1|TRBV19
CASSPSGQGNIQYF
>-|TRBV6-4
CASSTSNRDYNEQFF
>TRBD1|TRBV6-5
CASMRGRTVGETQYF
>-|TRBV10-3
CAISGGGTGYTF
>-|TRBV19
CASTSSPLGEQYF
>TRBD2|TRBV7-9
CASSLELLAGALSTGELFF
>-|TRBV14
CASSHLEGLPNTGELFF
>-|TRBV7-9
CASSSGGVTQYF
>-|TRBV21-1
CASSKDRRNTEAFF
>-|TRBV6-5
CASGRTPSYEQYF
>-|TRBV5-1
CASSPGGVDGYTF
>TRBD1|TRBV11-2
CASSLDRGLEQYF
>TRBD2|TRBV6-5
CASSPGTTSYEQYF
>-|TRBV27
CASHPGTYSGANVLTF
>-|TRBV25-1
CASSDWTQQANTEAFF
>-|TRBV19
CASSLIGARASEQFF
>-|TRBV4-3
CASSYLAFGANVLTF
>-|TRBV7-2
CASSFSSVSTGELFF
>TRBD1|TRBV18
CASSRGTGPYEQYF
>-|TRBV28
CASTEGSTNEKLFF
>-|TRBV29-1
CSVERASGTDTQYF
>-|TRBV5-1
CASSPPVVAGETQYF
>-|TRBV19
CASSMGRGVTGELFF
>TRBD1|TRBV29-1
CSVEVMGKGQEIGLGHRYEQYF
>TRBD1|TRBV23-1
CASSPEDRENQPQHF
>TRBD2|TRBV9
CASSGPGLSLNEQYF
>TRBD1|TRBV18
CASSLQGDTSNYGYTF
>-|TRBV6-1
CASSDLTLRNYGYTF
>-|TRBV30
CAWSRGSSYEQYF
>-|TRBV9
CASSPRLPQETQYF
>-|TRBV2
CASSEAAVPYGYTF
>TRBD1|TRBV27
CASSPDRGPLSTDTQYF
>TRBD2|TRBV9
CASSPLGLAGVTFNTGELFF
>TRBD1|TRBV11-3
CASSRTGVTDTQYF
>TRBD1|TRBV7-2
CASSRPGTGRSDTQYF
>-|TRBV7-8
CASSSIRGDEQFF
>TRBD1|TRBV5-1
CASSPGQGGQPQHF
>TRBD1|TRBV7-2
CASSSPGGYEQYF
>-|TRBV30
CARSPGQAYEQYF